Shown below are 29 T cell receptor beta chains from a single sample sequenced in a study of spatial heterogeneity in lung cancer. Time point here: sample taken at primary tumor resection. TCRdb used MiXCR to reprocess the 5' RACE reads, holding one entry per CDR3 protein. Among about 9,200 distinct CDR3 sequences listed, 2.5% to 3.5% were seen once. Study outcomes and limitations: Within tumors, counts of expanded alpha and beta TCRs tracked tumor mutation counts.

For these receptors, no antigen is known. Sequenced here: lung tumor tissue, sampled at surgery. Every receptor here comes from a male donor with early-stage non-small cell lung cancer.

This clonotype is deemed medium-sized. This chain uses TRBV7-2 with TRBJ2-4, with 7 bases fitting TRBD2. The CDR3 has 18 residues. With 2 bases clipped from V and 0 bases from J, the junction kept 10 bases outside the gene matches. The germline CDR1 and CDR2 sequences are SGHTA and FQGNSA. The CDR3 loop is CASSLLLQAGLAKNIQYF. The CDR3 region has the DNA TGTGCCAGCAGCTTACTTCTCCAAGCGGGACTAGCCAAAAACATTCAGTACTTC.

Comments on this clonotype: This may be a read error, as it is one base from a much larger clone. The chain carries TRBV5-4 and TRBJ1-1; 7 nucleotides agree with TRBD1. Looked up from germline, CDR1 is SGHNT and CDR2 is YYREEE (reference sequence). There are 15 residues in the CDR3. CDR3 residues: CASSPGGPGNTEDFF. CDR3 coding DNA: TGTGCCAGCAGCCCAGGGGGTCCTGGGAACACTGAAGATTTCTTT.

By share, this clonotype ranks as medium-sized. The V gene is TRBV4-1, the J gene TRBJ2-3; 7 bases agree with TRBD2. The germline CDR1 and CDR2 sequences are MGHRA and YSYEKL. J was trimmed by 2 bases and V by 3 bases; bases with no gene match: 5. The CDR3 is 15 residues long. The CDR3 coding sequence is TGCGCCAGCAGCCACCAACTAGCGACCACAGATACGCAGTATTTT. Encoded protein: CASSHQLATTDTQYF.

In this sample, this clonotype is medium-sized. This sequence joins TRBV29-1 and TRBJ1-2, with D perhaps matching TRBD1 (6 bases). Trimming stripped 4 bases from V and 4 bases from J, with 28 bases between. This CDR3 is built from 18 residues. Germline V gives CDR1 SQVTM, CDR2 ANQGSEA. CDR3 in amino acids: CSVGPIPDITGLGYGYTF. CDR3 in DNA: TGCAGCGTTGGACCGATCCCCGACATTACAGGGTTGGGCTATGGCTACACCTTC.

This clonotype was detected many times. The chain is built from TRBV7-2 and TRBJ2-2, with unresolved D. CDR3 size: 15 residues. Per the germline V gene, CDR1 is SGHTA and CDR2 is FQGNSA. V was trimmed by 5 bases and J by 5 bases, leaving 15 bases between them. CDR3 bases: TGTGCCAGCAGCCCTACCCCCTTATCAACCGGGGAGCTGTTTTTT. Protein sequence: CASSPTPLSTGELFF.

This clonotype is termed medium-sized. As DNA, the CDR3 is TGTGCCAGCAGTGGGGACACAGGGGCAGATACGCAGTATTTT. Protein sequence: CASSGDTGADTQYF. The chain carries TRBV6-4 and TRBJ2-3; 7 nucleotides line up with TRBD1. The germline gives CDR1 MRHNA, CDR2 SNTAGT. Germline trimming cut 4 bases from V and 4 bases from J; bases unmatched to any gene: 5. This CDR3 region has 14 residues.

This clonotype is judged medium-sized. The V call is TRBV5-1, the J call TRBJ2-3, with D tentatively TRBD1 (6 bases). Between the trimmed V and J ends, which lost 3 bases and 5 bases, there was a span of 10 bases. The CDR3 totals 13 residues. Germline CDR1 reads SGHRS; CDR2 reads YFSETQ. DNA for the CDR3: TGCGCCAGCAGCTATTCAGGGGTAGATACGCAGTATTTT. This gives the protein CASSYSGVDTQYF.

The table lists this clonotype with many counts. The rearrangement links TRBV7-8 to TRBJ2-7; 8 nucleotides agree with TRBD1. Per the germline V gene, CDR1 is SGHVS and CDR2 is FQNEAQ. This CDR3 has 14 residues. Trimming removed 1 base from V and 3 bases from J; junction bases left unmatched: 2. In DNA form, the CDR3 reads TGTGCCAGCAGCTTAGGGGGGACAGGCTACGAGCAGTACTTC. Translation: CASSLGGTGYEQYF.

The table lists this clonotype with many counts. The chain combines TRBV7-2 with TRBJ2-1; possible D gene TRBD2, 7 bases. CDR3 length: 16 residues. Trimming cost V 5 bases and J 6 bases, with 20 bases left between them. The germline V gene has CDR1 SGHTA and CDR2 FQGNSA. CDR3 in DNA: TGTGCCAGCAGCGCCGTGGGGGGGCGACTCAGCAATGAGCAGTTCTTC. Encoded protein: CASSAVGGRLSNEQFF.

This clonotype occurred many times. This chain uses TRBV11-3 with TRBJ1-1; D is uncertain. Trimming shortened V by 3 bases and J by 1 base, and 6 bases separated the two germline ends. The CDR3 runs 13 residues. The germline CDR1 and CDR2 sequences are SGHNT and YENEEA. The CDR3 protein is CASSFTENTEAFF. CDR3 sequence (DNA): TGTGCCAGCAGCTTCACAGAGAACACTGAAGCTTTCTTT. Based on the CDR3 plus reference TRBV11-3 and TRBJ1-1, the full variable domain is EAGVVQSPRYKIIEKKQPVAFWCNPISGHNTLYWYLQNLGQGPELLIRYENEEAVDDSQLPKDRFSAERLKGVDSTLKIQPAELGDSAVYLCASSFTENTEAFFGQGTRLTVV.

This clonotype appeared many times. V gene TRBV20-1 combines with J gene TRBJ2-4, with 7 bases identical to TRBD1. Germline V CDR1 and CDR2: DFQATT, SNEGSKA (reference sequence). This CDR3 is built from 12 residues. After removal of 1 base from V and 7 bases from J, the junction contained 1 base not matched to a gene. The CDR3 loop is CSARGQGNIQYF. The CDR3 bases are TGCAGTGCTAGAGGACAGGGCAACATTCAGTACTTC.

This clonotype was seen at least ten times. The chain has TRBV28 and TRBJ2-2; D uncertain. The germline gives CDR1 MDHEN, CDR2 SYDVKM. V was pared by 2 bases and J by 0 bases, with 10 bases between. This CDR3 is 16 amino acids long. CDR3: CASSLIVRPNTGELFF. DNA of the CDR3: TGTGCCAGCAGTTTAATAGTTCGGCCGAACACCGGGGAGCTGTTTTTT.

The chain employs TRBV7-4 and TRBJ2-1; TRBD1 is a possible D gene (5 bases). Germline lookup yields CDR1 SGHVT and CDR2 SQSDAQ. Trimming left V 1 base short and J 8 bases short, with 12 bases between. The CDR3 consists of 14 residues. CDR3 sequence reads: CASSLGNRQYEQFF. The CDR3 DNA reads TGTGCCAGCAGCTTAGGGAATAGACAGTATGAGCAGTTCTTC.

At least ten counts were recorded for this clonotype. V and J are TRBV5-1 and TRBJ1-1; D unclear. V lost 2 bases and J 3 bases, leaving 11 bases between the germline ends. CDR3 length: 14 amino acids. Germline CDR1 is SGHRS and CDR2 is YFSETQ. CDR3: CASSFTLSDTEAFF. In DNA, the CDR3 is TGCGCCAGCAGCTTTACACTCTCAGACACTGAAGCTTTCTTT.

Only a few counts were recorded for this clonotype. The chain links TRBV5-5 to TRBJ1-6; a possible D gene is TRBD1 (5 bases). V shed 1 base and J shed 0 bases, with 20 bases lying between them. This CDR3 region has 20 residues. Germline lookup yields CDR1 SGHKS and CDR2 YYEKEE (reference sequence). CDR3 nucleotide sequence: TGTGCCAGCAGCTTGTCCTACCCCCCCTCAGGGAGCTCCTATAATTCACCCCTCCACTTT. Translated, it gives CASSLSYPPSGSSYNSPLHF.

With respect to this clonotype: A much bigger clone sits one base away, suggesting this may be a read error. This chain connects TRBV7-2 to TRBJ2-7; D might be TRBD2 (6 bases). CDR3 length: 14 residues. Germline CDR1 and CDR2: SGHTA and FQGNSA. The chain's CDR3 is CPSRRDSPTYEQYF. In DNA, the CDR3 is TGTCCCAGCAGAAGGGACTCACCAACCTACGAGCAGTACTTC.

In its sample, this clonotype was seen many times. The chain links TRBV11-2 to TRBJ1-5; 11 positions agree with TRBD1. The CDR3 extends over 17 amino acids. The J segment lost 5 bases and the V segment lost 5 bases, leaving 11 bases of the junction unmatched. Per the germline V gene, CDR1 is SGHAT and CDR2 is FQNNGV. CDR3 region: CASSAGTGGGPHQPQHF. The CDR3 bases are TGTGCCAGCAGCGCCGGGACAGGGGGTGGCCCTCATCAGCCCCAGCATTTT.

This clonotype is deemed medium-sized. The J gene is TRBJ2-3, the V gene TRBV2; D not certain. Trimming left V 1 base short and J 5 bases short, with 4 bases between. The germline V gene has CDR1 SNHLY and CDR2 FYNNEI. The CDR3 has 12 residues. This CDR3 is CASSEGEDTQYF. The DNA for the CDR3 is TGTGCCAGCAGTGAAGGGGAAGATACGCAGTATTTT. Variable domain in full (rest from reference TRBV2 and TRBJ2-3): EPEVTQTPSHQVTQMGQEVILRCVPISNHLYFYWYRQILGQKVEFLVSFYNNEISEKSEIFDDQFSVERPDGSNFTLKIRSTKLEDSAMYFCASSEGEDTQYFGPGTRLTVL.

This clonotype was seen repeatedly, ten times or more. This chain's CDR3 is CASKRQGGNQPQHF. The DNA for the CDR3 is TGTGCCAGCAAGCGACAGGGCGGCAATCAGCCCCAGCATTTT. The chain recombines TRBV6-2 or TRBV6-3 with TRBJ1-5; 7 nucleotides match TRBD1. This CDR3 has 14 residues. Per germline, CDR1 MNHEY and CDR2 SVGEGT. The junction had 5 bases not matched to a gene; V was cut back by 7 bases and J by 2 bases.

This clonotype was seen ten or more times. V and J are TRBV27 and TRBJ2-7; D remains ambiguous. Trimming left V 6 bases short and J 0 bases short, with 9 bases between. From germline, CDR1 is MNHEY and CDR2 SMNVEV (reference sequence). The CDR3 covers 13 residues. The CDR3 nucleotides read TGTGCCAGCAGGCCGGACGTCTCCTACGAGCAGTACTTC. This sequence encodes CASRPDVSYEQYF.

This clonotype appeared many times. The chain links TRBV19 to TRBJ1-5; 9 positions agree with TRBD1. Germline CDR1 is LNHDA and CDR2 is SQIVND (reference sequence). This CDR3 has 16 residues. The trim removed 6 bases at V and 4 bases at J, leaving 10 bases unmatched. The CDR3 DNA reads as TGTGCCAGTAGCCCCTTCACAGGGGGCGTTAATCAGCCCCAGCATTTT. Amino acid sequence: CASSPFTGGVNQPQHF.

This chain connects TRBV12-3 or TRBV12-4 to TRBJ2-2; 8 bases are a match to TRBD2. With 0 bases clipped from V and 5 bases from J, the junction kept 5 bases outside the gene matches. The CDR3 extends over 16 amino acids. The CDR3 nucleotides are TGTGCCAGCAGTTTAGCCGGGGGGGCCGGAACCGGGGAGCTGTTTTTT. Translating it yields CASSLAGGAGTGELFF.

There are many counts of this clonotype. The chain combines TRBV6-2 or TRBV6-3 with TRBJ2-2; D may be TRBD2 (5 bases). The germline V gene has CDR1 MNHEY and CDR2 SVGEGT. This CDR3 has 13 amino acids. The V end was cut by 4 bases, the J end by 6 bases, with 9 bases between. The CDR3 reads CASSSGEAGELFF. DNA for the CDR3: TGTGCCAGCAGTTCCGGGGAAGCCGGGGAGCTGTTTTTT.

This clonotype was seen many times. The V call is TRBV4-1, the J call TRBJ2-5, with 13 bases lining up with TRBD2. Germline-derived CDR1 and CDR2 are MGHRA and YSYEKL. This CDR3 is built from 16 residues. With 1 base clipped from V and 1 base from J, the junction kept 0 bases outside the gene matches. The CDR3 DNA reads TGCGCCAGCAGCCAAGGGACTAGCGGGGGCCAAGAGACCCAGTACTTC. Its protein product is CASSQGTSGGQETQYF.

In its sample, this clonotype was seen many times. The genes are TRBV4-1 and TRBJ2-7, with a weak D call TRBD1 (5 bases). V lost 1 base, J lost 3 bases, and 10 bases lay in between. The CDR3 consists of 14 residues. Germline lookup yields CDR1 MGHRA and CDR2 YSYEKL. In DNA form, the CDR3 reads TGCGCCAGCAGCCAAGGTCAGGGATACTACGAGCAGTACTTC. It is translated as CASSQGQGYYEQYF.

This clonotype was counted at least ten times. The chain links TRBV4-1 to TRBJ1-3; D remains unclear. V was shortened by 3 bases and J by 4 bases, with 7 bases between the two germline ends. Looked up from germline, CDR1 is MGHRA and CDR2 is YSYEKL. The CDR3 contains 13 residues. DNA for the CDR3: TGCGCCAGCAGCCATGAGAACGGAAACACCATATATTTT. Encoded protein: CASSHENGNTIYF.

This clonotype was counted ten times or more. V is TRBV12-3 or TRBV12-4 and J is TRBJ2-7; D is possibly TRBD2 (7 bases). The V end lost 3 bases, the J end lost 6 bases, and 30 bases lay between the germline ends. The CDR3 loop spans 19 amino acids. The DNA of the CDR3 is TGTGCCAGCAGTTTCCGGGGGCAGACATATCTACCCGGGAGGCGCGAGCAGTACTTC. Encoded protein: CASSFRGQTYLPGRREQYF.

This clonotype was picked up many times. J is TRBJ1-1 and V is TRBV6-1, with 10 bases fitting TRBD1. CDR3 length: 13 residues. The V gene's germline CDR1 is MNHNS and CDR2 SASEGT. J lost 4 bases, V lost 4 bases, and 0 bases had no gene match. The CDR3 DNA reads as TGTGCCAGCAGTGGGACAGGGGGCACTGAAGCTTTCTTT. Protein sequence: CASSGTGGTEAFF.

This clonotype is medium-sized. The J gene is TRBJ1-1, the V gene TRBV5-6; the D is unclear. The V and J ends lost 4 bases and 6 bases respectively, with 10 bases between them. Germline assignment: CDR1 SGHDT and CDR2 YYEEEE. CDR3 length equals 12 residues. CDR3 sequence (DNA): TGTGCCAGCAGCGCCAAGGTGGCTGAAGCTTTCTTT. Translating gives CASSAKVAEAFF. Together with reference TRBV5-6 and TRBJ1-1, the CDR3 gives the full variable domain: DAGVTQSPTHLIKTRGQQVTLRCSPKSGHDTVSWYQQALGQGPQFIFQYYEEEERQRGNFPDRFSGHQFPNYSSELNVNALLLGDSALYLCASSAKVAEAFFGQGTRLTVV.